Listed below are T cell receptor beta chains from one sample, sequenced in a study of Graves' ophthalmopathy and Graves' hyperthyroidism. Using its own MiXCR run on the multiplex PCR reads, TCRdb lists one record per CDR3 protein. Of about 600,000 distinct CDR3 sequences listed, about two fifths are singletons. Sequenced: peripheral blood or thyroid tissue (not recorded which). The receptors here all came from an adult man with Graves' hyperthyroidism. The CDR3 runs from the conserved cysteine through the conserved F or W. A D gene is named only where the DNA matches it firmly. Size is omitted from some rows. Given values are once, few, many or a class for expanded clones.

TRBD2,TRBV20-1,many,TRBJ2-7,CSARAGRLAGGRSYEQYF,TGCAGTGCTAGAGCCGGCCGGCTAGCGGGGGGGAGATCCTACGAGCAGTACTTC
TRBD1,TRBV12-3/TRBV12-4,.,TRBJ1-3,CASRGQGNSGNTIYF,TGTGCCAGCCGGGGACAGGGAAACTCTGGAAACACCATATATTTT
.,TRBV6-5,many,TRBJ2-6,CASSYTWFLESSGANVLTF,TGTGCCAGCAGTTACACGTGGTTCCTCGAAAGCTCTGGGGCCAACGTCCTGACTTTC
.,TRBV7-2,few,TRBJ2-2,CASSLLNYHTGELFF,TGTGCCAGCAGCTTATTGAACTACCACACCGGGGAGCTGTTTTTT
TRBD1,TRBV7-6,many,TRBJ2-2,CASSKDRANTGELFF,TGTGCCAGCAGCAAGGACAGGGCGAACACCGGGGAGCTGTTTTTT
.,TRBV29-1,many,TRBJ1-2,CSVEDRGGYTF,TGCAGCGTTGAAGATAGGGGGGGCTACACCTTC
.,TRBV7-3,.,TRBJ2-6,CASSSRPTGANVLTF,TGTGCCAGCAGCTCTCGGCCGACTGGGGCCAACGTCCTGACTTTC
.,TRBV5-1,many,TRBJ1-5,CASSLMQGPNQPQHF,TGCGCCAGCAGCTTGATGCAGGGACCTAATCAGCCCCAGCATTTT
.,TRBV5-1,many,TRBJ1-1,CASSLDLDTEAFF,TGTGCCAGCAGCTTGGATTTAGACACTGAAGCTTTCTTT
.,TRBV30,.,TRBJ1-5,CAWSGSGWSNQPQHF,TGTGCCTGGAGTGGTTCGGGTTGGAGCAATCAGCCCCAGCATTTT
.,TRBV29-1,.,TRBJ1-2,CSLVNRATNYGYTF,TGCAGCCTCGTAAACAGGGCGACTAACTATGGCTACACCTTC
.,TRBV28,.,TRBJ1-2,CASRPSSDYGYTF,TGTGCCAGCAGGCCGTCCTCTGACTATGGCTACACCTTC